Below are 19 T cell receptor beta chains sequenced from a single sample in a study of blood T cell repertoires in COVID-19. The method was immunoSEQ multiplex PCR; TCRdb's version includes in-frame clones alone and lacks a portion of them. The sample contains tens of thousands of clones, approximately 83% of which appear only once. The sample taken for sequencing was peripheral blood. The receptors come from a man aged 65-85 years with acute or convalescent COVID-19.

The chain carries TRBV6-6 and TRBJ1-4, with D possibly matching TRBD1 (6 bases). V lost 4 bases and J lost 2, with 14 bases in between. CDR3 length equals 16 residues. Looked up from germline, CDR1 is MNHNY and CDR2 is SVGAGI (reference sequence). CDR3 sequence (DNA): TGTGCCAGCAGTTCACAGGGAAGTGGGACTAATGAAAAACTGTTTTTT. As protein: CASSSQGSGTNEKLFF.

The gene calls are TRBV4-3 and TRBJ1-1; no reliable D call. Between the trimmed V and J ends, which lost 1 base and 3 bases, there was a span of 12 bases. Per germline, CDR1 LGHNA and CDR2 YSLEER. The CDR3 runs to 15 residues. This CDR3 is CASSQAPGGDTEAFF. The CDR3 region has the DNA TGCGCCAGCAGCCAAGCACCGGGCGGGGACACTGAAGCTTTCTTT.

This chain uses TRBV5-6 with TRBJ2-7; D remains unclear. The CDR3 is 13 amino acids. V lost 1 base, J lost 6 bases, and 11 bases lay in between. Germline V gene sequence: CDR1 SGHDT, CDR2 YYEEEE. This CDR3 reads CASSLTPMREQYF. CDR3 sequence (DNA): TGTGCCAGCAGCTTGACCCCCATGCGCGAGCAGTACTTC.

This clone appeared a few times. The chain employs TRBV7-9 and TRBJ1-1; no firm D call. Between the trimmed V and J ends, which lost 3 bases and 0 bases, there was a span of 8 bases. Germline CDR1 reads SEHNR; CDR2 reads FQNEAQ (reference sequence). The length of the CDR3 is 14 residues. DNA for the CDR3: TGTGCCAGCAGCTTCGGTGAGGTGAACACTGAAGCTTTCTTT. Its protein product is CASSFGEVNTEAFF.

The chain employs TRBV5-1 and TRBJ2-1; D may be TRBD2 (6 bases). The germline V and J ends were trimmed by 0 bases and 3 bases, with 16 bases remaining between them. The germline CDR1 and CDR2 sequences are SGHRS and YFSETQ. The CDR3 length is 17 residues. The CDR3: CASSLDPPGLGYNEQFF. The CDR3 DNA sequence: TGCGCCAGCAGCTTGGATCCTCCGGGACTCGGCTACAATGAGCAGTTCTTC. Filled out from reference TRBV5-1 and TRBJ2-1, the complete variable domain reads KAGVTQTPRYLIKTRGQQVTLSCSPISGHRSVSWYQQTPGQGLQFLFEYFSETQRNKGNFPGRFSGRQFSNSRSEMNVSTLELGDSALYLCASSLDPPGLGYNEQFFGPGTRLTVL.

This chain joins TRBV14 and TRBJ1-4; the D gene is possibly TRBD1 (6 bases). CDR1 SGHDN and CDR2 FVKESK come from the germline V gene. V was clipped by 1 base and J by 10 bases, with 25 bases between them. CDR3 length: 18 residues. The CDR3 loop reads CASSQVPTSTGDRGKLFF. The CDR3 DNA reads TGTGCCAGCAGCCAAGTCCCCACATCGACAGGCGATCGTGGAAAACTGTTTTTT.

J is TRBJ2-3 and V is TRBV7-2; 7 positions agree with TRBD1. V lost 5 bases to trimming and J lost 2 bases; unmatched junction nucleotides: 4. This CDR3 is 14 amino acids long. Looked up from germline, CDR1 is SGHTA and CDR2 is FQGNSA. The CDR3 loop is CASSADRATDTQYF. CDR3 bases: TGTGCCAGCAGCGCCGACAGGGCCACAGATACGCAGTATTTT.

The rearrangement joins TRBV5-6 to TRBJ2-3, with TRBD1 matching over 8 bases. The germline V gene has CDR1 SGHDT and CDR2 YYEEEE. CDR3 length: 16 residues. V lost 4 bases, J lost 4 bases, and 11 bases stayed unmatched. The CDR3, as DNA: TGTGCCAGCAGCCCCTGGACAGGGATGCTCGCAGATACGCAGTATTTT. Its protein product is CASSPWTGMLADTQYF.

The gene calls are TRBV30 and TRBJ1-6; D may be TRBD1 (6 bases). The V end lost 2 bases, the J end lost 10 bases, and 12 bases lay between the germline ends. This CDR3 is 13 amino acids long. Germline V gene lookup returns CDR1 GTSNPN and CDR2 SVGIG (reference sequence). CDR3 nucleotide sequence: TGTGCCTGGAGTAGGAACAGGGACTCACCCCTCCACTTT. This encodes CAWSRNRDSPLHF.

The chain has TRBV6-6 and TRBJ2-3; tentatively, D is TRBD1 (6 bases). Germline CDR1 is MNHNY and CDR2 is SVGAGI (reference sequence). The CDR3 covers 12 residues. V dropped 7 bases and J dropped 4 bases, with 9 bases sitting between them. CDR3 nucleotides: TGTGCCAGCACTAAGGGGGCAGATACGCAGTATTTT. Translated: CASTKGADTQYF.

The chain joins TRBV7-6 to TRBJ1-1, with 8 bases identical to TRBD1. Germline CDR1 is SGHVS and CDR2 is FNYEAQ. J lost 0 bases, V lost 1 base, and 7 bases had no gene match. The CDR3 covers 17 residues. As DNA, the CDR3 is TGTGCCAGCAGCTTAGGTATCAGGGGGCTTATGAACACTGAAGCTTTCTTT. It codes for CASSLGIRGLMNTEAFF.

The rearrangement links TRBV11-2 to TRBJ2-1; 9 bases are shared with TRBD2. The CDR3 covers 17 residues. Per the germline V gene, CDR1 is SGHAT and CDR2 is FQNNGV. The V and J ends lost 1 base and 7 bases, in that order; junction bases with no gene match: 11. Written as DNA, the CDR3 is TGTGCCAGCAGCTTAGCCGTACGGAGCGGGGGGTTTAATGAGCAGTTCTTC. This encodes CASSLAVRSGGFNEQFF.

The CDR3, as DNA: TGTGCCAGCTCACCACCGGCAGCCTACAATGAGCAGTTCTTC. Amino acid sequence: CASSPPAAYNEQFF. This chain links TRBV18 with TRBJ2-1, with D hard to call. There are 14 residues in the CDR3. V gave up 0 bases and J gave up 2 bases, with 5 bases separating them. Germline V gene lookup returns CDR1 KGHSH and CDR2 LQKENI.

This sequence joins TRBV6-5 and TRBJ2-7, with 10 positions matching TRBD1. This CDR3 is 14 amino acids long. V shed 10 bases, J shed 6 bases, and the junction held 12 bases outside the gene matches. Germline V gene data show CDR1 as MNHEY and CDR2 as SVGAGI. The CDR3 DNA reads as TGTGCCACCCAGCAGGGACAGGGGTCCGGCGAGCAGTACTTC. Protein: CATQQGQGSGEQYF.

The rearrangement links TRBV4-2 to TRBJ2-7; 8 bases fit TRBD1. Germline V lookup: CDR1 LGHNA, CDR2 YNFKEQ. V shed 4 bases and J 4 bases; nucleotides not matched to a gene: 12. There are 16 residues in the CDR3. As DNA, the CDR3 is TGTGCCAGCAGCCCGGTGGGGGCAGGGGGCAAATACGAGCAGTACTTC. Amino acid sequence: CASSPVGAGGKYEQYF.

This chain links TRBV6-5 with TRBJ1-4; D perhaps matches TRBD1 (5 bases). The germline V gene has CDR1 MNHEY and CDR2 SVGAGI. This CDR3 is 14 amino acids long. Trimming cost V 7 bases and J 4 bases, with 13 bases left between them. The CDR3 DNA reads as TGTGCCAGCAAAGGAGGGGCGATTAATGAAAAACTGTTTTTT. This gives the protein CASKGGAINEKLFF.

The chain joins TRBV2 to TRBJ2-5, with 10 bases lining up with TRBD2. V dropped 3 bases and J dropped 4; count of bases not matched to a gene: 2. Germline values: CDR1 SNHLY, CDR2 FYNNEI. The CDR3 sequence is 14 residues long. CDR3 coding DNA: TGTGCCAGCAGTGAGGCTAGCGGGAGAGAGACCCAGTACTTC. It is translated as CASSEASGRETQYF.

This clone has just one count. V and J are TRBV6-5 and TRBJ1-6; 7 nucleotides agree with TRBD1. Germline V gives CDR1 MNHEY, CDR2 SVGAGI. Losses at the gene ends were 6 bases for V and 10 bases for J; bases not matched to a gene: 12. The CDR3 has 15 amino acids. The CDR3 coding sequence is TGTGCCAGCAGAGCACCCGGACAGGTCCTCTCACCCCTCCACTTT. This codes for CASRAPGQVLSPLHF.

V gene TRBV28 combines with J gene TRBJ1-2, with a possible D match to TRBD1 (5 bases). CDR3 length: 13 residues. V lost 6 bases, J lost 4 bases, and 12 bases lay in between. Germline V gives CDR1 MDHEN, CDR2 SYDVKM. CDR3 in amino acids: CASSLDSSYGYTF. For the CDR3, the DNA is TGTGCCAGCAGCCTAGACAGTTCCTATGGCTACACCTTC.